The entry below describes one T cell receptor (beta chain). This sample stems from a study of T cells expressing NK-cell markers. About the study: Within the sequenced cohort of eight donors, seven exhibited HCMV seropositivity and one was seronegative.

CDR3 length: 18 residues. CDR1 LGHDT and CDR2 YNNKEL come from the germline V gene (reference sequence). TCRdb reprocessed the 5' RACE reads and stores each CDR3 protein as one record, lacking DNA. The ten top clones account for around 4.9%, within a sample of hundreds of thousands of distinct CDR3 sequences. The gene calls are TRBV3-1 and TRBJ2-2; the D call of TRBD2 rests on TCRdb alone, since no DNA is present to check it. This TCR came from a man aged 18-69 years in good health. The sequenced sample consisted of blood T cells: a sorted CD56 or NKG2C T cell subset, CD4+ or CD8+ T cells, or bulk PBMC T cells (not recorded which). This CDR3 reads CASSGYPASGGYTGELFF.